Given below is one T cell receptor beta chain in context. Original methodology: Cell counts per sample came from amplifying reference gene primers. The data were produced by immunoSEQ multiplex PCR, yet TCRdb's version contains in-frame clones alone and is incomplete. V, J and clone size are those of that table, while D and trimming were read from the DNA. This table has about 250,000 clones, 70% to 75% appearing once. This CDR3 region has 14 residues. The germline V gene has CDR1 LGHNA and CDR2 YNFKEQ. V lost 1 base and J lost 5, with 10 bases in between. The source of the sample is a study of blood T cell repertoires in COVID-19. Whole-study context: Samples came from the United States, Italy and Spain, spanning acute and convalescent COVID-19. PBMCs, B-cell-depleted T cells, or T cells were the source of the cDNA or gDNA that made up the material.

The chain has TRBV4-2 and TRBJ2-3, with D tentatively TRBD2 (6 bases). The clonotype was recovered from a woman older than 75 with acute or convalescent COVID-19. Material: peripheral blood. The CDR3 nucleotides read TGTGCCAGCAGCCAAGCGGGAGCCGGAGATACGCAGTATTTT. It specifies CASSQAGAGDTQYF.